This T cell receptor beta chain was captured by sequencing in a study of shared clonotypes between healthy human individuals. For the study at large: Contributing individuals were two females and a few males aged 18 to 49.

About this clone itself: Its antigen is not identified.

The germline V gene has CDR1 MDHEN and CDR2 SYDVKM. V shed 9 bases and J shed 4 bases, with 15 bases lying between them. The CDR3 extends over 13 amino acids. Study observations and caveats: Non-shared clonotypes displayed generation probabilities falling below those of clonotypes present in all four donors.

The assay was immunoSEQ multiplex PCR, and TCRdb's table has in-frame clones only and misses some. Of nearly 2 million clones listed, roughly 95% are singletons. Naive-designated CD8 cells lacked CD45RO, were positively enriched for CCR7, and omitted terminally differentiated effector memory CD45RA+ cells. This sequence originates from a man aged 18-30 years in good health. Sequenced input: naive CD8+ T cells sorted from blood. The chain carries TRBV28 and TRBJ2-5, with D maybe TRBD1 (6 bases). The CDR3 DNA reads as TGTGCCAGTGCAGGGGTGATAGTAGAGACCCAGTACTTC. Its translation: CASAGVIVETQYF.